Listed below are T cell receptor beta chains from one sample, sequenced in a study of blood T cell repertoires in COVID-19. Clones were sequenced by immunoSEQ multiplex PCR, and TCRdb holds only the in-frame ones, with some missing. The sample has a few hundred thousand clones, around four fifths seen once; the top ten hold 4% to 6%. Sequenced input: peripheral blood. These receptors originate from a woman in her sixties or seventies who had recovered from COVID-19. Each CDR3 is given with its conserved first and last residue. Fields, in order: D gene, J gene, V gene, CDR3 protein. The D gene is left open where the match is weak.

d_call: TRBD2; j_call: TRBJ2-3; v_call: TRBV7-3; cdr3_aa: CASSPTSGVYTQYF
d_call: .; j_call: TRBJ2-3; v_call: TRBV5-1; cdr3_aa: CASSSRPGGVDTQYF
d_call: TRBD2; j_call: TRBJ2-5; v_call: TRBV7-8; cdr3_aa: CASNSGLAGIQTQYF
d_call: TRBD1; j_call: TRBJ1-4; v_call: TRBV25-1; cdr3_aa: CASSFQGVYATNEKLFF
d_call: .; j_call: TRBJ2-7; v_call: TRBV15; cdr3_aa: CATSSTRTAPEQYF
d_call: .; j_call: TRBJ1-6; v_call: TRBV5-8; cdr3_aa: CASSSGGGRPNSPLHF
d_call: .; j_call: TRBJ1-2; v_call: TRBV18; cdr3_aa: CASSPQRGANYGYTF
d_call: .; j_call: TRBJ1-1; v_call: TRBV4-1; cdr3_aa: CASSRPSRGNTEAFF
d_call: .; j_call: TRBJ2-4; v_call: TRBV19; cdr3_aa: CASSIVGGATKNIQYF
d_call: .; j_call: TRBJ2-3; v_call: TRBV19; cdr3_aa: CATSRGIIGTDTQYF
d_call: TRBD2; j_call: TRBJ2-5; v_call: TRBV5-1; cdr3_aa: CASSPGTSGGQETQYF
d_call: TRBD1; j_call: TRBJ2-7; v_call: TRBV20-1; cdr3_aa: CSASNKGQSSYEQYF
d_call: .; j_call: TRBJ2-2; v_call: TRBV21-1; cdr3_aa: CASRHTRGPTGEVCTGELFF
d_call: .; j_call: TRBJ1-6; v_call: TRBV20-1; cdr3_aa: CSASLPPYNSPLHF
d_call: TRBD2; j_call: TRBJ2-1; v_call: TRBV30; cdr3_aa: CAWSASGLAGVAEQFF
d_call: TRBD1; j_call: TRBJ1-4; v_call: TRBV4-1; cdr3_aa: CASSQEGQGVKEKLFF
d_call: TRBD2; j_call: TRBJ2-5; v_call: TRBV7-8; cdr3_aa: CASIIVPSGENLQETQYF
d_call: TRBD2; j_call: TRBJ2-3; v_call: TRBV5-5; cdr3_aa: CASSLAASGSTDTQYF
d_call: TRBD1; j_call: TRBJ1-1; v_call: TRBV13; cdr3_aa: CASIRQGDEAFF
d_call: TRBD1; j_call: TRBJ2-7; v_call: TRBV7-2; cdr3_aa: CASSTGTGTGVYEQYF
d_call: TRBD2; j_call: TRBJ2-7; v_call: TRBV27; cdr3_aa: CASSYLSGGPSHEQYF
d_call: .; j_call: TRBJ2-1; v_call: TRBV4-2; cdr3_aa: CASSQRRESQTVNEQFF
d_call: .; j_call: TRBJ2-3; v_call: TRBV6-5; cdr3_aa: CASIPGADTQYF
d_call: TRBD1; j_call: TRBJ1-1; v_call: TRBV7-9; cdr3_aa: CASSRNRGMNTEAFF
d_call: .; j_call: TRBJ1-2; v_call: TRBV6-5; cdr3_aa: CASSFRGWGYTF
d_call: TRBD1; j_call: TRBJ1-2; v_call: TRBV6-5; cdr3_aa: CASSYAGQGSYGYTF
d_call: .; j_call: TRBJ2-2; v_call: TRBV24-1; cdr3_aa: CATEQRILVGELFF